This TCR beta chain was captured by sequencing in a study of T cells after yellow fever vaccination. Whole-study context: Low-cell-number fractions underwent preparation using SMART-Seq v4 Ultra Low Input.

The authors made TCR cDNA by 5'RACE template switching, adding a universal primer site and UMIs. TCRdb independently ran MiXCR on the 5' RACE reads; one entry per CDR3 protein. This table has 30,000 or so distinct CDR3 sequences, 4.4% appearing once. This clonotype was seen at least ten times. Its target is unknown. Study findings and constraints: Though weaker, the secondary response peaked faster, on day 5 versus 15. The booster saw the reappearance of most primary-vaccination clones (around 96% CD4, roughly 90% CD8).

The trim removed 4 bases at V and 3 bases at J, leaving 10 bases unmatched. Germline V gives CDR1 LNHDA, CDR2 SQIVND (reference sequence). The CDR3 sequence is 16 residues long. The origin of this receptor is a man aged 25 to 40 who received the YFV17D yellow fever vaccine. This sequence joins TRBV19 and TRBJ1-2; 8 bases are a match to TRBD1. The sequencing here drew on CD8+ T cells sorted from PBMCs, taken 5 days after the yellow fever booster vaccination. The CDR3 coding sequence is TGTGCCAGTAGTAACTCCCCTCTGGACAGGGACTATGGCTACACCTTC. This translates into CASSNSPLDRDYGYTF.